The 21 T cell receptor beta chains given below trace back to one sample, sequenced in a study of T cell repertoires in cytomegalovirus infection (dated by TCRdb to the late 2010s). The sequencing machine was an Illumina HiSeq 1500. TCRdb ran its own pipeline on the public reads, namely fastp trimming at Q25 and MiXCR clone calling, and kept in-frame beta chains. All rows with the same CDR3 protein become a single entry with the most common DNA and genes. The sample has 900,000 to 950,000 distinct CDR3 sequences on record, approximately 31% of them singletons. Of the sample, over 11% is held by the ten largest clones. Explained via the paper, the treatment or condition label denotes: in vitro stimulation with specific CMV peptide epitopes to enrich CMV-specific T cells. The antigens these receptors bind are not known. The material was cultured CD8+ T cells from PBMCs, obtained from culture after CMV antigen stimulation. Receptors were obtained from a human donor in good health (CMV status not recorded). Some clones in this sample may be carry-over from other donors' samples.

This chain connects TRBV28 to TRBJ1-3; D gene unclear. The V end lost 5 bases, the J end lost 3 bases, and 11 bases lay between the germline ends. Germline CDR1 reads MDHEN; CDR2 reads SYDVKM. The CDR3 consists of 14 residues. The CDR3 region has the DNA TGTGCCAGCAGTCCCACCTTTGGTGGAAACACCATATATTTT. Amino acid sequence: CASSPTFGGNTIYF.

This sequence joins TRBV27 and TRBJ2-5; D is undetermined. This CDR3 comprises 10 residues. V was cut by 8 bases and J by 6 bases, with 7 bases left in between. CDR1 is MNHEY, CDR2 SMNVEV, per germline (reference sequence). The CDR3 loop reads CASGRQTQYF. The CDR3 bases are TGTGCCAGCGGGCGGCAGACCCAGTACTTC.

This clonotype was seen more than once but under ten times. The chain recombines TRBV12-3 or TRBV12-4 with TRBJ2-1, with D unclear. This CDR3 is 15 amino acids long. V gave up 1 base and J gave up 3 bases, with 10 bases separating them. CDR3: CASSLGNLVYNEQFF. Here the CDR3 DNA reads TGTGCCAGCAGTTTAGGGAATCTAGTCTACAATGAGCAGTTCTTC.

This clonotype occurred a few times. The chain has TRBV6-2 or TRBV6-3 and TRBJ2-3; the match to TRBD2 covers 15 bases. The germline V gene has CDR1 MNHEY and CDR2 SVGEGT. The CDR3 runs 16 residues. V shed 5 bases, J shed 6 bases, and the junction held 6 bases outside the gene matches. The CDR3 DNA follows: TGTGCCAGCAGTCCCGGGACTAGCGGGGGGCCGGATACGCAGTATTTT. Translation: CASSPGTSGGPDTQYF.

For the CDR3, the DNA is TGTGCCAGCAGCTTAGAGCCGGGACAGGGGATTGGGACCCAGTACTTC. This encodes CASSLEPGQGIGTQYF. The V and J genes are TRBV7-6 and TRBJ2-5, with 10 nucleotides matching TRBD1. The CDR3 is 16 residues long. J was trimmed by 7 bases and V by 1 base; bases with no gene match: 9. Germline CDR1 and CDR2: SGHVS and FNYEAQ.

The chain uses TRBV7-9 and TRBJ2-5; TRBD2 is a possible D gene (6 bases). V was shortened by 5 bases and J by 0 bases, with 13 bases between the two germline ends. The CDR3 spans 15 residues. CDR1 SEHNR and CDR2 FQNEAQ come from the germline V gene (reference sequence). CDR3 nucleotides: TGTGCCAGCAGCCCCCCCCGGGGGAACCAAGAGACCCAGTACTTC. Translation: CASSPPRGNQETQYF.

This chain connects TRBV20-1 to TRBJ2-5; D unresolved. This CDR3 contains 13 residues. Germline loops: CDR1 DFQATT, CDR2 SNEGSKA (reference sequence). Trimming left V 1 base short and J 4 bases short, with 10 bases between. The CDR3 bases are TGCAGTGCTAGAGTCAAGGGTCGAGAGACCCAGTACTTC. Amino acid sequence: CSARVKGRETQYF.

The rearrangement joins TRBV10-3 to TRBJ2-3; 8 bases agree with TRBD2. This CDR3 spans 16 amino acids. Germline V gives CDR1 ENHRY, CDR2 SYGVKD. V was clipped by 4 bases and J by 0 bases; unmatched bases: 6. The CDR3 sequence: CAISVWLAGSTDTQYF. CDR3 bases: TGTGCCATCAGTGTCTGGCTAGCGGGCAGCACAGATACGCAGTATTTT.

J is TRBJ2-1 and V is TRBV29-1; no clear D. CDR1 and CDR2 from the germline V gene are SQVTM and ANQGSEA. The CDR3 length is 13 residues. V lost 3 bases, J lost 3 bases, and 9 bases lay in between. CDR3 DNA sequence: TGCAGCGTTGACACTCTGGACTACAATGAGCAGTTCTTC. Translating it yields CSVDTLDYNEQFF.

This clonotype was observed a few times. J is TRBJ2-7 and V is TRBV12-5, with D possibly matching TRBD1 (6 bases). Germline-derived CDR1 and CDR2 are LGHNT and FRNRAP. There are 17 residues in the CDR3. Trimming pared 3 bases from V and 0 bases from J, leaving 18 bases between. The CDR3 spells CASGFEGQKRSSYEQYV. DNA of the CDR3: TGTGCTAGTGGTTTTGAAGGACAGAAGAGGAGCTCCTACGAGCAGTACGTC.

Written as DNA, the CDR3 is TGCAGTGCTAGATCACAGGGCGGCAAAAACATTCAGTACTTC. Protein sequence: CSARSQGGKNIQYF. The chain carries TRBV20-1 and TRBJ2-4; D is possibly TRBD1 (6 bases). Germline values: CDR1 DFQATT, CDR2 SNEGSKA (reference sequence). V was trimmed by 2 bases and J by 3 bases, leaving 11 bases between them. This CDR3 is built from 14 residues.

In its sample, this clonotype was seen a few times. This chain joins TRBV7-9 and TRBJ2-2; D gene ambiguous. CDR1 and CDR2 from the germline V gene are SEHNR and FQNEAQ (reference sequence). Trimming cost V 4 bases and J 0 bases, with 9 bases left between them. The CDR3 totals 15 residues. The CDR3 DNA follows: TGTGCCAGCAGCTCGTTCGCCGCGAACACCGGGGAGCTGTTTTTT. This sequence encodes CASSSFAANTGELFF. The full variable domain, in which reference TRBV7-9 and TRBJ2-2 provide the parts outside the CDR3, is DTGVSQNPRHKITKRGQNVTFRCDPISEHNRLYWYRQTLGQGPEFLTYFQNEAQLEKSRLLSDRFSAERPKGSFSTLEIQRTEQGDSAMYLCASSSFAANTGELFFGEGSRLTVL.

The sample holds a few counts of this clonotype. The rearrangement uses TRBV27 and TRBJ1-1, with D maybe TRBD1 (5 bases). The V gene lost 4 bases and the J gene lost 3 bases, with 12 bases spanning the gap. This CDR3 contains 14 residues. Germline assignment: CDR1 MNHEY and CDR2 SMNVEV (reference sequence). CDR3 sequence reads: CASSWGVEDTEAFF. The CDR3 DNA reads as TGTGCCAGCAGTTGGGGGGTGGAGGACACTGAAGCTTTCTTT.

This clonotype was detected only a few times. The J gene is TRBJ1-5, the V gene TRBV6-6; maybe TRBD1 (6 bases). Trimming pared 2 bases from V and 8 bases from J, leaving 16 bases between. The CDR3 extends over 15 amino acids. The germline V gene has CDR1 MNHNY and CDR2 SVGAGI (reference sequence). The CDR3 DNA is TGTGCCAGCAGTTACGAACAGGGACTGAGGGAGCCCCAGCATTTT. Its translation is CASSYEQGLREPQHF.

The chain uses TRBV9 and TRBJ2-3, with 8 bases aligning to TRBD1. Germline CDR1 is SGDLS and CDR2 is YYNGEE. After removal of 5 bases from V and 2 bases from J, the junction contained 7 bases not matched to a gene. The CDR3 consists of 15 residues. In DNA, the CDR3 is TGTGCCAGCAGTGACAGGGGCCAACTCACAGATACGCAGTATTTT. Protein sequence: CASSDRGQLTDTQYF.

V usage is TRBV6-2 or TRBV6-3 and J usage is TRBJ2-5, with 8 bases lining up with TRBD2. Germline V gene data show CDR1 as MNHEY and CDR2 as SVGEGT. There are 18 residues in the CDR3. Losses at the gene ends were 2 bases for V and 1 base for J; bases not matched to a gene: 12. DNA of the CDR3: TGTGCCAGCAGTTACAGAGTTTCGGCGGGGGGTCTCCAAGAGACCCAGTACTTC. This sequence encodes CASSYRVSAGGLQETQYF.

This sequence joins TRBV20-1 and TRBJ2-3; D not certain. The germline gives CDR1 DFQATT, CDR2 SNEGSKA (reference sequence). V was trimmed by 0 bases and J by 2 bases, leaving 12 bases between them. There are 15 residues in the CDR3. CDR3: CSAREVQCATDTQYF. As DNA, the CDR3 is TGCAGTGCTAGAGAGGTGCAGTGCGCCACAGATACGCAGTATTTT.

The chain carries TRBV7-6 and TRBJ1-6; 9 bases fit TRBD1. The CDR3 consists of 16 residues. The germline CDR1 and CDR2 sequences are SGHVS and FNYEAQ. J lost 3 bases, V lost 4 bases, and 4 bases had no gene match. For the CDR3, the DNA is TGTGCCAGCAGCTCCGGACAGGGGTACTATAATTCACCCCTCCACTTT. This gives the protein CASSSGQGYYNSPLHF.

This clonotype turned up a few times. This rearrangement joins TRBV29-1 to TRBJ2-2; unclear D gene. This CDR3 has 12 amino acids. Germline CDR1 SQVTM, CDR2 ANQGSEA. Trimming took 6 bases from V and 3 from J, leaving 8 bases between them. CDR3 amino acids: CSVVRDTGELFF. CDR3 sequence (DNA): TGCAGCGTGGTAAGGGACACCGGGGAGCTGTTTTTT.

The CDR3 loop is CASSLKRAGRGAFF. The CDR3 DNA reads as TGTGCCAGCAGCTTAAAAAGGGCCGGACGGGGCGCTTTCTTT. The chain has TRBV5-6 and TRBJ1-1; maybe TRBD1 (5 bases). Trimming pared 2 bases from V and 11 bases from J, leaving 19 bases between. Germline assignment: CDR1 SGHDT and CDR2 YYEEEE. The CDR3 sequence is 14 residues long.

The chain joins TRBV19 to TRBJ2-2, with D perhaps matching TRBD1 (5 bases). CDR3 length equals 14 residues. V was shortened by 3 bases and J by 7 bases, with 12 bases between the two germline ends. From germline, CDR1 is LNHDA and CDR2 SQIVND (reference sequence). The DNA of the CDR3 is TGTGCCAGTAGTATGTGGCCCCAGGGCGGGGAGCTGTTTTTT. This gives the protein CASSMWPQGGELFF.